This T cell receptor (beta chain) derives from a study of T-cell memory formation after mild COVID-19. This clonotype showed up just a few times. Its antigen remains unidentified. TCRalpha and TCRbeta libraries used 5'RACE with constant-segment primers and UMIs. TCRdb re-derived calls from the 5' RACE reads in MiXCR, one entry per CDR3 protein. In the table there are about 340,000 distinct CDR3 sequences, over 20% of which are singletons. Germline V gene sequence: CDR1 MNHNS, CDR2 SASEGT. The CDR3 totals 14 residues. The germline V and J ends were trimmed by 8 bases and 1 base, with 15 bases remaining between them. Whole-study findings and limits: Shrinking CD4+ clones resided mostly in CM and EM, and CD8+ ones in EMRA. CD4/CD8 balance held among clones contracting day 15 to 85, and later expanders leaned CD4+.

The chain joins TRBV6-1 to TRBJ2-7, with a tentative D call TRBD2 (6 bases). Sequencing input: PBMCs or a T cell subset sorted from them (not recorded which). The receptor's source is an adult woman who had mild COVID-19 (a few samples of this study predate the infection). Cell type and time point are not known. The CDR3 is CASRYVGRSYEQYF. The DNA for the CDR3 is TGTGCCAGCCGGTATGTTGGGAGGTCCTACGAGCAGTACTTC.